This passage covers 20 T cell receptor beta chains from one sample sequenced in a study of blood T cells in healthy people across ages. A second 7 to 11 cycle PCR used barcoded and J-beta primers. One entry per CDR3 protein results from TCRdb running MiXCR on the 5' RACE reads. The data show 700,000 to 800,000 distinct CDR3 sequences, around 46% seen once. The sequencing sample was made of blood. Source of these receptors: a woman in her fifties or sixties in good health.

As regards this clonotype: One end of the junction is discordant with germline, which a read error may explain. This sequence joins TRBV20-1 and TRBJ2-3; D possibly corresponds to TRBD2 (5 bases). Germline assignment: CDR1 DFQATT and CDR2 SNEGSKA (reference sequence). This CDR3 comprises 15 residues. The CDR3 spells CSASAGSVKTETQYF. CDR3 DNA sequence: TGCAGTGCGAGTGCGGGTAGCGTAAAAACAGAGACGCAGTATTTT.

This clonotype was recorded only once. V and J are TRBV7-2 and TRBJ2-6; TRBD2 aligns across 7 bases. This CDR3 is built from 18 residues. J was trimmed by 0 bases and V by 3 bases; bases with no gene match: 8. Germline CDR1 reads SGHTA; CDR2 reads FQGNSA. CDR3 in amino acids: CASSFRLAVASGANVLTF. The CDR3 DNA is TGTGCCAGCAGCTTCCGACTAGCTGTGGCCTCTGGGGCCAACGTCCTGACTTTC.

This clonotype has just a few counts. This chain joins TRBV7-8 and TRBJ1-2; the D is unclear. This CDR3 has 14 amino acids. Germline CDR1 reads SGHVS; CDR2 reads FQNEAQ. The V end was cut by 5 bases, the J end by 5 bases, with 15 bases between. As DNA, the CDR3 is TGTGCCAGCAGCCTTACTCCTGGAGGGTATGGCTACACCTTC. Translated, it gives CASSLTPGGYGYTF.

J is TRBJ2-5 and V is TRBV6-2 or TRBV6-3; 9 bases fit TRBD2. The CDR3 is 15 amino acids. Germline CDR1 reads MNHEY; CDR2 reads SVGEGT. V shed 7 bases, J shed 10 bases, and the junction held 16 bases outside the gene matches. Written as DNA, the CDR3 is TGTGCCAGCATCGGACTGGCTAGCGGGAAATGGGACCAGTACTTC. Translation gives CASIGLASGKWDQYF.

The genes are TRBV5-1 and TRBJ1-2, with 11 bases matching TRBD1. Germline V gene data show CDR1 as SGHRS and CDR2 as YFSETQ. V trimming: 4 bases; J trimming: 4 bases; junction bases outside the gene matches: 6. This CDR3 comprises 15 residues. The CDR3 is CASSPGQGAGYGYTF. Written as DNA, the CDR3 is TGCGCCAGCAGCCCAGGACAGGGGGCGGGCTATGGCTACACCTTC.

This clonotype was seen just once. The rearrangement uses TRBV6-5 and TRBJ1-3; D not resolved. From germline, CDR1 is MNHEY and CDR2 SVGAGI. The CDR3 contains 11 residues. The V end was cut by 5 bases, the J end by 7 bases, with 6 bases between. The CDR3 nucleotides are TGTGCCAGCAGTCACGCCAACACCATATATTTT. This gives the protein CASSHANTIYF.

V gene TRBV29-1 combines with J gene TRBJ2-1, with D maybe TRBD1 (6 bases). CDR1 is SQVTM and CDR2 is ANQGSEA in the germline V gene. V lost 4 bases and J 8 bases, leaving 24 bases between the germline ends. This CDR3 is 16 amino acids long. CDR3 region: CSVVFRDKPTDDEQFF. CDR3 in DNA: TGCAGCGTTGTGTTCCGGGACAAACCAACGGACGATGAGCAGTTCTTC.

This clonotype was counted between two and nine times. The junction shows a germline mismatch at one end, possibly a read error. The chain carries TRBV15 and TRBJ2-7; D is undetermined. CDR1 and CDR2 from the germline V gene are LNHNV and YYDKDF (reference sequence). There are 14 residues in the CDR3. The CDR3 bases are TGTGCCACCAACAGAGACCATAGCTCCTACGAGCAGTACTTC. Translation: CATNRDHSSYEQYF.

V usage is TRBV18 and J usage is TRBJ2-3; D is ambiguous. V was cut by 2 bases and J by 6 bases, with 9 bases left in between. The CDR3 sequence is 13 residues long. The germline V gene has CDR1 KGHSH and CDR2 LQKENI. The CDR3: CASSPGEWDTQYF. The CDR3 region has the DNA TGTGCCAGCTCACCAGGAGAGTGGGATACGCAGTATTTT.

This chain uses TRBV4-2 with TRBJ2-7; 11 bases are a match to TRBD2. The germline V gene encodes CDR1 LGHNA and CDR2 YNFKEQ. V lost 3 bases, J lost 3 bases, and 4 bases stayed unmatched. This CDR3 region has 15 residues. The CDR3 loop is CASSHGTSGDYEQYF. CDR3 in DNA: TGTGCCAGCAGCCACGGGACTAGCGGAGACTACGAGCAGTACTTC.

The chain couples TRBV27 to TRBJ2-7, with 9 bases aligning to TRBD2. The CDR3 spans 16 residues. Germline CDR1 MNHEY, CDR2 SMNVEV (reference sequence). Trimming cost V 2 bases and J 0 bases; bases outside gene matches: 5. This chain's CDR3 is CASSLRSGGSSYEQYF. The CDR3 DNA sequence: TGTGCCAGCAGTTTAAGAAGCGGGGGGAGCTCCTACGAGCAGTACTTC.

The chain uses TRBV9 and TRBJ2-1; D gene ambiguous. The CDR3 spans 13 residues. The V end was cut by 4 bases, the J end by 1 base, with 6 bases between. Germline CDR1 reads SGDLS; CDR2 reads YYNGEE. CDR3 nucleotide sequence: TGTGCCAGCAGCTATAATTCCTACAATGAGCAGTTCTTC. It is translated as CASSYNSYNEQFF.

This sequence joins TRBV20-1 and TRBJ2-3; D possibly corresponds to TRBD1 (7 bases). The CDR3 extends over 14 amino acids. Trimming took 6 bases from V and 2 from J, leaving 15 bases between them. In germline, CDR1 is DFQATT, CDR2 SNEGSKA (reference sequence). CDR3 nucleotides: TGCAGTGCCGAGGGGGCTAGCGACACAGATACGCAGTATTTT. It is translated as CSAEGASDTDTQYF.

The V gene is TRBV7-2, the J gene TRBJ2-1, with D unclear. This CDR3 has 14 residues. V gave up 3 bases and J gave up 13 bases, with 19 bases separating them. Germline V gene lookup returns CDR1 SGHTA and CDR2 FQGNSA. The CDR3 is CASSFPGRKETQFF. In DNA, the CDR3 is TGTGCCAGCAGCTTCCCAGGACGGAAAGAGACCCAGTTCTTC. Combining the CDR3 with reference TRBV7-2 and TRBJ2-1 gives the whole variable domain GAGVSQSPSNKVTEKGKDVELRCDPISGHTALYWYRQSLGQGLEFLIYFQGNSAPDKSGLPSDRFSAERTGGSVSTLTIQRTQQEDSAVYLCASSFPGRKETQFFGPGTRLTVL.

The CDR3 reads CASSLGGQGFNNEQFF. CDR3 DNA: TGCGCCAGCAGCCTGGGGGGACAGGGTTTTAACAATGAGCAGTTCTTC. This chain joins TRBV5-1 and TRBJ2-1; 9 nucleotides align to TRBD1. The CDR3 runs 16 residues. The germline V gene has CDR1 SGHRS and CDR2 YFSETQ. V trimming: 4 bases; J trimming: 5 bases; junction bases outside the gene matches: 10.

The gene calls are TRBV29-1 and TRBJ2-1; no definite D call. Looked up from germline, CDR1 is SQVTM and CDR2 is ANQGSEA. V lost 1 base to trimming and J lost 6 bases, with 7 bases between them. The CDR3 runs 12 residues. The CDR3 protein is CSVEVWGNEQFF. The DNA for the CDR3 is TGCAGCGTTGAAGTTTGGGGCAATGAGCAGTTCTTC.

There are many counts of this clonotype. This sequence joins TRBV4-3 and TRBJ2-6, with D unclear. This CDR3 has 15 residues. The V end was cut by 0 bases, the J end by 4 bases, with 7 bases between. Germline CDR1 and CDR2: LGHNA and YSLEER. CDR3 sequence (DNA): TGCGCCAGCAGCCAAGATATCTTAGGGGCCAACGTCCTGACTTTC. It translates to CASSQDILGANVLTF.

This chain joins TRBV7-2 and TRBJ2-2; D not resolved. V lost 1 base and J lost 6, with 9 bases in between. The CDR3 loop spans 14 amino acids. Germline-derived CDR1 and CDR2 are SGHTA and FQGNSA. In DNA form, the CDR3 reads TGTGCCAGCAGCTTAGGTGCTTCGGCCGGGGAGCTGTTTTTT. It yields the protein CASSLGASAGELFF.

This clonotype was recorded at least ten times. The chain carries TRBV12-3 or TRBV12-4 and TRBJ1-5; D not certain. The germline V and J ends were trimmed by 6 bases and 2 bases, with 14 bases remaining between them. CDR3 length: 15 residues. CDR3: CASSPVGYGNQPQHF. The CDR3 nucleotides read TGTGCCAGCAGCCCGGTAGGATACGGCAATCAGCCCCAGCATTTT.

In its sample, this clonotype was seen a few times. V and J are TRBV20-1 and TRBJ2-7; 7 nucleotides line up with TRBD2. This CDR3 spans 14 amino acids. CDR1 is DFQATT, CDR2 SNEGSKA, per germline (reference sequence). Trimming took 5 bases from V and 0 from J; bases not matched to a gene: 7. This CDR3 reads CSAPRGDSSYEQYF. CDR3 nucleotide sequence: TGCAGTGCTCCCCGGGGGGACTCCTCCTACGAGCAGTACTTC.